This T cell receptor (beta chain) comes out of a study of blood T cell repertoires in COVID-19. Study background: In each case, the material was cDNA or gDNA derived from T cells, B-cell-depleted T cells, or PBMCs.

The CDR3 extends over 14 amino acids. V lost 5 bases and J lost 3, with 13 bases in between. Germline V lookup: CDR1 KGHSH, CDR2 LQKENI. In the original analysis: How many nucleated cells were present was estimated from reference gene primer amplification. Using immunoSEQ multiplex PCR, the repertoire was profiled, and TCRdb retains in-frame clones only, with some absent. V and J calls and clone size are given by that table; D and trimming were obtained from the DNA. The sample contains 150,000 or so clones, around nine tenths of which appear only once. The chain joins TRBV18 to TRBJ1-2; D is possibly TRBD1 (6 bases). The source is a woman aged 55-69 years with acute or convalescent COVID-19. Material: peripheral blood. The CDR3, as DNA: TGTGCCAGCTCAAACAGGGCCGGGGACTATGGCTACACCTTC. This codes for CASSNRAGDYGYTF.